A selection of T cell receptor beta chains follows, all from one sample in a study of blood T cell repertoires in COVID-19. Produced via immunoSEQ multiplex PCR; TCRdb's table is partial and in-frame only. In the table there are fewer than 80,000 clones, 88% of which are singletons. Material for sequencing was peripheral blood. The receptors shown here come from a human donor in a cohort sampled during active COVID-19. Both conserved end residues are part of each CDR3. A D gene is named only where the DNA matches it firmly. Clone size is stated in some rows and not others, as once, few, many or a class when expanded.

D	V	J	size	CDR3	DNA
.	TRBV7-6	TRBJ2-2	.	CASLPRPTDTGELFF	TGTGCCAGCCTTCCGCGGCCTACTGACACCGGGGAGCTGTTTTTT
TRBD1	TRBV7-9	TRBJ2-3	.	CASSQGQGAVTDTQYF	TGTGCCAGCAGCCAGGGACAGGGGGCCGTTACAGATACGCAGTATTTT
TRBD2	TRBV5-1	TRBJ2-3	.	CASSPGLAGELSTDTQYF	TGCGCCAGCAGCCCAGGACTAGCGGGGGAACTTAGCACAGATACGCAGTATTTT
.	TRBV6-5	TRBJ1-1	.	CASSYGQLNTEAFF	TGTGCCAGCAGTTACGGTCAGTTGAACACTGAAGCTTTCTTT
.	TRBV14	TRBJ2-4	.	CASSHRDIQYF	TGTGCCAGCAGCCACCGGGACATTCAGTACTTC
.	TRBV5-1	TRBJ1-1	.	CASSLALGVGNTEAFF	TGCGCCAGCAGCTTGGCCCTGGGAGTTGGGAACACTGAAGCTTTCTTT
.	TRBV29-1	TRBJ1-2	.	CSVERSLNYGYTF	TGCAGCGTTGAAAGGAGTCTAAACTATGGCTACACCTTC
TRBD1	TRBV13	TRBJ1-2	once	CASGTEEYNYGYTF	TGTGCCAGCGGGACAGAAGAGTATAACTATGGCTACACCTTC
.	TRBV5-1	TRBJ2-3	.	CASTQQTGLRRGDTQYF	TGCGCCAGCACCCAACAAACCGGACTTCGCCGGGGGGATACGCAGTATTTT
TRBD1	TRBV6-6	TRBJ1-2	.	CASTKTGDGYTF	TGTGCCAGCACCAAGACAGGGGACGGCTACACCTTC
.	TRBV28	TRBJ1-1	.	CASSPWGERVGTEAFF	TGTGCCAGCAGTCCATGGGGGGAGCGTGTAGGGACTGAAGCTTTCTTT
TRBD1	TRBV20-1	TRBJ1-1	many	CSASQPTGGTEAFF	TGCAGTGCTAGTCAGCCGACAGGGGGAACTGAAGCTTTCTTT
.	TRBV3-1/TRBV3-2	TRBJ2-7	.	CASSQGGRRYEQYF	TGTGCCAGCAGCCAAGGGGGGCGACGCTACGAGCAGTACTTC
TRBD2	TRBV4-2	TRBJ2-6	.	CASSQDGRAREGSGANVLTF	TGTGCCAGCAGCCAAGATGGTCGGGCGCGGGAGGGGTCTGGGGCCAACGTCCTGACTTTC
TRBD1	TRBV6-5	TRBJ2-7	.	CASRGTGAPYEQYF	TGTGCCAGCAGGGGGACAGGGGCCCCCTACGAGCAGTACTTC
TRBD2	TRBV5-1	TRBJ2-3	.	CASSLQAGVSDTQYF	TGCGCCAGCAGCCTTCAAGCGGGAGTATCAGATACGCAGTATTTT
TRBD1	TRBV5-6	TRBJ1-2	.	CASSGQGDYGYTF	TGTGCCAGCAGCGGACAGGGAGACTATGGCTACACCTTC
.	TRBV13	TRBJ2-3	.	CASSLGYTDTQYF	TGTGCCAGCAGCTTAGGTTACACAGATACGCAGTATTTT
TRBD2	TRBV7-8	TRBJ2-1	.	CASSLGRSIAGGFSNSYNEQFF	TGTGCCAGCAGCTTAGGACGATCAATAGCGGGAGGATTCTCTAATTCCTACAATGAGCAGTTCTTC
.	TRBV7-9	TRBJ1-3	.	CASSSRYRVAGNTIYF	TGTGCCAGCAGCTCGAGGTACAGGGTGGCTGGAAACACCATATATTTT
TRBD2	TRBV3-1/TRBV3-2	TRBJ2-7	.	CASSQGDSGRASYEQYF	TGTGCCAGCAGCCAAGGGGATAGCGGGAGGGCCAGTTACGAGCAGTACTTC
.	TRBV6-5	TRBJ1-4	.	CASSYSGGPFEKLFF	TGTGCCAGCAGTTACTCGGGGGGGCCGTTTGAAAAACTGTTTTTT
TRBD1	TRBV7-2	TRBJ2-7	.	CASSLSGDRYEQYF	TGTGCCAGCAGCTTATCGGGGGACAGGTACGAGCAGTACTTC
TRBD1	TRBV14	TRBJ2-5	.	CASSPMDRVQETQYF	TGTGCCAGCAGCCCTATGGACAGGGTCCAAGAGACCCAGTACTTC
.	TRBV9	TRBJ2-3	once	CASSSLHPDTDTQYF	TGTGCCAGCAGCTCCTTACACCCTGACACAGATACGCAGTATTTT
.	TRBV9	TRBJ1-1	.	CASSVEPGMNTEAFF	TGTGCCAGCAGCGTAGAGCCGGGAATGAACACTGAAGCTTTCTTT
TRBD1	TRBV5-4	TRBJ2-7	.	CASSRDRGLGGWDEQYF	TGTGCCAGCAGCCGCGACAGGGGGCTAGGTGGATGGGACGAGCAGTACTTC
.	TRBV4-2	TRBJ1-1	.	CASSQDAGNTEAFF	TGTGCCAGCAGCCAAGATGCGGGGAACACTGAAGCTTTCTTT
.	TRBV10-2	TRBJ1-3	.	CASSEFSDWGSGNTIYF	TGCGCCAGCAGTGAGTTTTCGGACTGGGGCTCTGGAAACACCATATATTTT
TRBD1	TRBV28	TRBJ1-2	.	CASSSAGGYYGYTF	TGTGCCAGCAGTTCCGCAGGGGGTTACTATGGCTACACCTTC
.	TRBV5-1	TRBJ1-3	once	CASSPLGRGTGNTIYF	TGCGCCAGCAGCCCCTTAGGCAGGGGTACTGGAAACACCATATATTTT
TRBD1	TRBV14	TRBJ2-3	.	CASSRPTGADTQYF	TGTGCCAGCAGCCGCCCTACAGGGGCAGATACGCAGTATTTT
.	TRBV4-2	TRBJ2-1	few	CASSQDRGYNEQFF	TGTGCCAGCAGCCAAGATCGCGGCTACAATGAGCAGTTCTTC
TRBD1	TRBV6-4	TRBJ2-1	.	CASSEFLGQGNEQFF	TGTGCCAGCAGTGAGTTTCTCGGACAGGGGAATGAGCAGTTCTTC
.	TRBV7-2	TRBJ2-7	.	CASSSSPYEQYF	TGTGCCAGCAGCTCCTCCCCCTACGAGCAGTACTTC
TRBD1	TRBV30	TRBJ1-2	.	CAWSLRTGEGYTF	TGTGCCTGGAGTTTAAGGACAGGTGAAGGCTACACCTTC
.	TRBV19	TRBJ2-2	.	CASRIGAGELFF	TGTGCCAGTAGAATAGGAGCCGGGGAGCTGTTTTTT
TRBD1	TRBV5-1	TRBJ1-2	.	CASSSPGIGGANYGYTF	TGCGCCAGCAGCTCCCCCGGGATAGGGGGCGCAAACTATGGCTACACCTTC
.	TRBV4-1	TRBJ2-7	.	CASSHREGGEVSYEQYF	TGCGCCAGCAGCCACCGTGAGGGCGGGGAAGTCTCCTACGAGCAGTACTTC